A selection of T cell receptor beta chains follows, all from one sample in a study of shared clonotypes between healthy human individuals. Only in-frame clones appear in the TCRdb table, and some are missing; sequencing was by immunoSEQ multiplex PCR. In the table there are roughly 2,000,000 clones, just under 95% of which are singletons. Sequencing input: naive CD8+ T cells from PBMCs. The source is a man younger than 35 in good health. Some clones in this sample may be carry-over from other donors' samples. Both conserved end residues are part of each CDR3. A D gene is named only where the DNA matches it firmly. Size values are once, few and many counts, or a class for expanded clones, and some rows have none.

.	.	TRBV4-1	17	TRBJ1-5	CASSQDSRGYSNQPQHF	TGCGCCAGCAGCCAAGACTCCAGAGGGTATAGCAATCAGCCCCAGCATTTT
.	.	TRBV4-1	13	TRBJ2-7	CASSQGFGGEQYF	TGCGCCAGCAGCCAAGGGTTTGGGGGGGAGCAGTACTTC
TRBD1	once	TRBV11-2	14	TRBJ2-1	CASSTRQGGNEQFF	TGTGCCAGCAGTACGAGACAGGGTGGCAATGAGCAGTTCTTC
.	once	TRBV12-5	13	TRBJ1-1	CASGQGLLTEAFF	TGTGCTAGTGGTCAAGGGTTACTCACTGAAGCTTTCTTT
TRBD2	.	TRBV9	16	TRBJ2-7	CASAPTGASGFYEQYF	TGTGCCAGCGCTCCTACTGGGGCTAGCGGATTCTACGAGCAGTACTTC
.	.	TRBV19	13	TRBJ2-2	CASSIGPSGELFF	TGTGCCAGTAGTATAGGTCCTTCAGGGGAGCTGTTTTTT
.	.	TRBV7-9	16	TRBJ2-1	CASSLLAGLGYNEQFF	TGTGCCAGCAGCTTACTTGCAGGGCTGGGTTACAATGAGCAGTTCTTC
.	few	TRBV30	15	TRBJ1-1	CAWSDGAAFNTEAFF	TGTGCCTGGAGTGACGGGGCAGCGTTTAACACTGAAGCTTTCTTT
.	few	TRBV27	14	TRBJ1-1	CASSSIQVYTEAFF	TGTGCCAGCAGTTCAATCCAAGTGTACACTGAAGCTTTCTTT
TRBD2	.	TRBV6-5	15	TRBJ2-1	CASSPSGLAGHEQFF	TGTGCCAGCAGTCCCTCGGGACTAGCGGGCCATGAGCAGTTCTTC
.	.	TRBV27	15	TRBJ2-7	CASRSGRGPNYEQYF	TGTGCCAGCAGGTCCGGGCGGGGTCCTAACTACGAGCAGTACTTC
TRBD2	.	TRBV4-2	15	TRBJ2-7	CASSQDSGRGYEQYF	TGTGCCAGCAGCCAAGATAGCGGGAGAGGGTACGAGCAGTACTTC
.	.	TRBV29-1	15	TRBJ2-2	CSVELAVINTGELFF	TGCAGCGTTGAATTAGCGGTTATAAACACCGGGGAGCTGTTTTTT
.	.	TRBV29-1	16	TRBJ2-5	CSVVMEPQGGAETQYF	TGCAGCGTCGTGATGGAACCTCAAGGGGGGGCAGAGACCCAGTACTTC
.	.	TRBV9	17	TRBJ2-2	CASSVPSGRGNTGELFF	TGTGCCAGCAGCGTACCCTCGGGCAGGGGGAACACCGGGGAGCTGTTTTTT
TRBD2	.	TRBV5-4	14	TRBJ2-7	CASSAGLATYEQYF	TGTGCCAGCAGCGCGGGACTAGCGACCTACGAGCAGTACTTC
.	.	TRBV5-1	13	TRBJ2-1	CASRSGGYNEQFF	TGCGCCAGCAGGAGTGGGGGGTACAATGAGCAGTTCTTC
TRBD2	.	TRBV27	15	TRBJ2-7	CASRVAGGSGYEQYF	TGTGCCAGCAGAGTGGCGGGAGGGTCCGGCTACGAGCAGTACTTC
.	.	TRBV29-1	11	TRBJ1-2	CSVDEGNGYTF	TGCAGCGTTGATGAGGGGAATGGCTACACCTTC
.	once	TRBV9	14	TRBJ2-1	CASSVDDGRNEQFF	TGTGCCAGCAGCGTAGATGACGGAAGGAATGAGCAGTTCTTC
.	.	TRBV27	13	TRBJ2-2	CASTPRNTGELFF	TGTGCCAGCACCCCTCGAAACACCGGGGAGCTGTTTTTT
.	.	TRBV19	15	TRBJ1-1	CASNLYPGTGAEAFF	TGTGCCAGCAACCTCTATCCGGGAACGGGAGCTGAAGCTTTCTTT
TRBD1	.	TRBV5-1	16	TRBJ2-7	CASRLSTGQGFNEQYF	TGCGCCAGCAGGCTCTCCACGGGACAGGGATTTAACGAGCAGTACTTC
TRBD2	.	TRBV30	13	TRBJ2-1	CAWSFASGGEQFF	TGTGCCTGGAGTTTTGCTAGCGGGGGTGAGCAGTTCTTC
TRBD2	.	TRBV28	14	TRBJ2-7	CASSPGTSSYEQYF	TGTGCCAGCAGCCCCGGGACTAGTTCCTACGAGCAGTACTTC
.	once	TRBV29-1	15	TRBJ1-3	CSAVSGGMGGNTIYF	TGCAGCGCAGTCTCCGGGGGGATGGGTGGAAACACCATATATTTT
.	.	TRBV7-2	14	TRBJ1-1	CASSSITLNTEAFF	TGTGCCAGCAGCTCTATTACGCTGAACACTGAAGCTTTCTTT
.	.	TRBV11-2	12	TRBJ2-1	CASSLGGREQFF	TGTGCCAGCAGCTTAGGGGGGCGAGAGCAGTTCTTC
.	.	TRBV7-2	15	TRBJ1-2	CASSLEGRTNYGYTF	TGTGCCAGCAGCTTAGAAGGGCGGACTAACTATGGCTACACCTTC
.	once	TRBV29-1	20	TRBJ2-2	CSAIRRGSLSPAGNTGELFF	TGCAGCGCCATAAGAAGGGGGTCTCTGTCCCCTGCGGGGAACACCGGGGAGCTGTTTTTT
.	.	TRBV19	14	TRBJ1-1	CASSIRQTNTEAFF	TGTGCCAGTAGTATTAGACAGACGAACACTGAAGCTTTCTTT
.	.	TRBV30	12	TRBJ2-5	CAWRDKAETQYF	TGTGCCTGGAGGGACAAGGCAGAGACCCAGTACTTC
.	.	TRBV5-6	15	TRBJ2-7	CASTLGQASSYEQYF	TGTGCCAGCACCCTGGGGCAGGCGAGCTCCTACGAGCAGTACTTC
.	.	TRBV7-6	13	TRBJ2-5	CASSLRGRETQYF	TGTGCCAGCAGCTTGAGGGGAAGAGAGACCCAGTACTTC
TRBD2	once	TRBV28	15	TRBJ2-2	CASSSGTTNTGELFF	TGTGCCAGCAGCTCCGGGACTACGAACACCGGGGAGCTGTTTTTT
.	.	TRBV29-1	14	TRBJ2-1	CSVGGGGSYNEQFF	TGCAGCGTTGGAGGGGGAGGCTCCTACAATGAGCAGTTCTTC
.	.	TRBV6-1	11	TRBJ1-2	CASSTHRAEAF	TGTGCCAGCAGTACCCACCGAGCAGAGGCCTTC
TRBD2	.	TRBV7-9	16	TRBJ2-3	CASSPAGGGSTDTQYF	TGTGCCAGCAGCCCCGCAGGAGGCGGGAGTACAGATACGCAGTATTTT
TRBD1	.	TRBV10-3	16	TRBJ2-2	CAISELQGKNTGELFF	TGTGCCATCAGTGAGTTACAGGGGAAGAACACCGGGGAGCTGTTTTTT
.	once	TRBV7-8	17	TRBJ2-4	CASSLALAKGGGNIQYF	TGTGCCAGCAGCTTAGCACTAGCGAAGGGGGGCGGAAACATTCAGTACTTC
TRBD1	.	TRBV15	13	TRBJ2-7	CATSRDREYEQYF	TGTGCCACCAGCAGGGACAGGGAATACGAGCAGTACTTC
.	.	TRBV7-9	14	TRBJ1-6	CASSLPTPSADLHF	TGTGCCAGCAGCCTTCCGACACCCTCCGCTGACCTCCACTTT
.	.	TRBV5-1	15	TRBJ2-7	CASTPAGTPSYEQYF	TGCGCCAGCACCCCGGCCGGGACACCGTCCTACGAGCAGTACTTC
.	.	TRBV4-1	15	TRBJ2-1	CASSQDPGSYNEQFF	TGCGCCAGCAGCCAAGATCCGGGCTCCTACAATGAGCAGTTCTTC
.	.	TRBV9	11	TRBJ2-3	CASSGQDTQYF	TGTGCCAGCAGCGGGCAGGATACGCAGTATTTT
.	.	TRBV18	14	TRBJ1-2	CASSGGLLGRSYTF	TGTGCCAGCTCAGGGGGACTCCTGGGAAGGAGCTACACCTTC
.	.	TRBV29-1	14	TRBJ2-6	CSVDGYSGANVLTF	TGCAGCGTTGATGGTTACTCTGGGGCCAACGTCCTGACTTTC
.	.	TRBV27	15	TRBJ1-4	CASSLGSTTNEKLFF	TGTGCCAGCAGTTTAGGGTCTACAACTAATGAAAAACTGTTTTTT
TRBD1	.	TRBV10-1	15	TRBJ1-1	CASSAHRDSRAEAFF	TGCGCCAGCAGTGCGCACAGGGACAGCCGGGCTGAAGCTTTCTTT
.	.	TRBV7-6	15	TRBJ1-1	CASSLAGLMNTEAFF	TGTGCCAGCAGCTTAGCCGGACTGATGAACACTGAAGCTTTCTTT
.	.	TRBV7-6	19	TRBJ2-1	CASSSPAPLFGRNHNEQFF	TGTGCCAGCAGCTCCCCGGCCCCACTATTTGGGCGAAATCACAATGAGCAGTTCTTC
.	.	TRBV28	13	TRBJ1-5	CASSPLLGQPQHF	TGTGCCAGCAGTCCCCTCCTGGGGCAGCCCCAGCATTTT
.	.	TRBV5-1	11	TRBJ2-1	CASSLVAEQFF	TGCGCCAGCAGCTTGGTGGCTGAGCAGTTCTTC